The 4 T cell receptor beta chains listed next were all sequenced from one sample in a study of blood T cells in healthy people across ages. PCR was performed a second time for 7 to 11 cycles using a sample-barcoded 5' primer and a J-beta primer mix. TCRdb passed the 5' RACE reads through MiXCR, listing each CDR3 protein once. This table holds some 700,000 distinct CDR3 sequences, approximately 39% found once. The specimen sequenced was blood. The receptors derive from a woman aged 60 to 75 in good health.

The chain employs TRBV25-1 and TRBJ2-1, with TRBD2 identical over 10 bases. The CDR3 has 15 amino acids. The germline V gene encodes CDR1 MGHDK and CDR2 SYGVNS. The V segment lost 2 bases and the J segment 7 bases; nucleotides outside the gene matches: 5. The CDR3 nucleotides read TGTGCCAGCAGTGAAGGTAGCGGGGGGAAAAATGAGCAGTTCTTC. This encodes CASSEGSGGKNEQFF.

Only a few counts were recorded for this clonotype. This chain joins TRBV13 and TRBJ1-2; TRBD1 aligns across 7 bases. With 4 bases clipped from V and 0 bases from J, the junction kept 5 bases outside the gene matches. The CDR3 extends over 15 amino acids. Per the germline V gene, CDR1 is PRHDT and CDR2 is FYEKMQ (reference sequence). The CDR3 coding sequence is TGTGCCAGCAGCTCGGACAGGATCTCTAACTATGGCTACACCTTC. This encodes CASSSDRISNYGYTF.

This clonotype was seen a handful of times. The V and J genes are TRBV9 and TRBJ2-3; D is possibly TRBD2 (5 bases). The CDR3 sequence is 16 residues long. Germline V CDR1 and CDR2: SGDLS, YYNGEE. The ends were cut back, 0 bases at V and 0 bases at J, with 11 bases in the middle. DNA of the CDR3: TGTGCCAGCAGCGTAGGCAGTAGCGTTAGCACAGATACGCAGTATTTT. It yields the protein CASSVGSSVSTDTQYF.

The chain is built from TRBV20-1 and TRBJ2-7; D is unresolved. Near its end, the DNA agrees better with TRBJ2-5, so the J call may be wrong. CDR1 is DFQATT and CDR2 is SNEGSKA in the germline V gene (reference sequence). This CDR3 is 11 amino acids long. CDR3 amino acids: CSAKPVETQYF. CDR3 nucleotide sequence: TGCAGTGCCAAGCCGGTCGAGACCCAGTACTTC.